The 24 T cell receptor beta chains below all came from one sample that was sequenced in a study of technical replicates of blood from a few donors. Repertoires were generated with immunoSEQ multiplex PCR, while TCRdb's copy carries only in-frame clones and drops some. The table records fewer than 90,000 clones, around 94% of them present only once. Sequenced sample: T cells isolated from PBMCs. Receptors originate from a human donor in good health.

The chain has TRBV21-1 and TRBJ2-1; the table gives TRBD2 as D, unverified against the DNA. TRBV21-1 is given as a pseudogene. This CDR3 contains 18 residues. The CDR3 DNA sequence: TGTGCCAGCAGCAGGCTAGCGGGAGGGCCGGTTTCCTACAATGAGCAGTTCTTC. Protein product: CASSRLAGGPVSYNEQFF.

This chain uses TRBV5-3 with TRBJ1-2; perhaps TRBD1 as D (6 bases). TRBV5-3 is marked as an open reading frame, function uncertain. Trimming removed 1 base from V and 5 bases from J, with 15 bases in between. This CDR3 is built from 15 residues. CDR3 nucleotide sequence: TGTGCCAGAAGCTTGTTTCAGGGGAGTCGGTATGGCTACACCTTC. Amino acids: CARSLFQGSRYGYTF.

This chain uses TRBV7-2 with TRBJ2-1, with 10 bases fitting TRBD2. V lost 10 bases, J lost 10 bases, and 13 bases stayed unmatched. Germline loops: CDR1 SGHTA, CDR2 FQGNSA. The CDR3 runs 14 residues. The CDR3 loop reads CATHLAGAPGEQFF. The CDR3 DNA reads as TGTGCCACCCATCTAGCGGGAGCTCCCGGGGAGCAGTTCTTC.

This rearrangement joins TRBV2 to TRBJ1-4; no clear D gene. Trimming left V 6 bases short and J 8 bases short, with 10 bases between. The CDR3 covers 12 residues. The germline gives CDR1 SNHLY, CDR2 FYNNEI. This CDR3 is CASSWTDEKLFF. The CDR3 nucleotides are TGTGCCAGCAGCTGGACTGACGAAAAACTGTTTTTT. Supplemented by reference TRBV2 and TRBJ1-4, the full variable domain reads EPEVTQTPSHQVTQMGQEVILRCVPISNHLYFYWYRQILGQKVEFLVSFYNNEISEKSEIFDDQFSVERPDGSNFTLKIRSTKLEDSAMYFCASSWTDEKLFFGSGTQLSVL.

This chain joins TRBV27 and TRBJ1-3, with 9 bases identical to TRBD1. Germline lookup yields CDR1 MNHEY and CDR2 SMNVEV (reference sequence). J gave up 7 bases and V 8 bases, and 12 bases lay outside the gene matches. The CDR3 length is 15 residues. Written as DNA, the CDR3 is TGTGCCAGCGGGCAACAGGGGGCAAGCTGGAACACCATATATTTT. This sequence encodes CASGQQGASWNTIYF.

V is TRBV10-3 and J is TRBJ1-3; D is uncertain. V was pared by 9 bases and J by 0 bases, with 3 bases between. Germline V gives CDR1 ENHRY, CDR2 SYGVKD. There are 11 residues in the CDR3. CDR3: CAMSSGNTIYF. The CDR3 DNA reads TGTGCCATGAGCTCTGGAAACACCATATATTTT.

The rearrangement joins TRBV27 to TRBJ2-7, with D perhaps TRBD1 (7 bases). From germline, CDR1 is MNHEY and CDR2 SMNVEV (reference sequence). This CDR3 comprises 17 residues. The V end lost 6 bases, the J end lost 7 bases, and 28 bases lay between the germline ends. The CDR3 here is CASRPGQTVLTGGEQYF. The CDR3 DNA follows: TGTGCCAGCAGGCCGGGACAGACTGTGCTCACAGGAGGGGAGCAGTACTTC.

CDR3 nucleotides: TGCAGCGCCGGACAGGGTGGATTGACAGATACGCAGTATTTT. It specifies CSAGQGGLTDTQYF. The rearrangement joins TRBV29-1 to TRBJ2-3, with 8 bases lining up with TRBD1. The CDR3 has 14 residues. V was pared by 7 bases and J by 3 bases, with 9 bases of the junction left unmatched. CDR1 SQVTM and CDR2 ANQGSEA come from the germline V gene.

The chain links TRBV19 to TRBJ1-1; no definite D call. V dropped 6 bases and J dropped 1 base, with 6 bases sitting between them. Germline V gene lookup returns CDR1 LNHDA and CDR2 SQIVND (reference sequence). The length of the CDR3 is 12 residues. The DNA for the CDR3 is TGTGCCAGTAGCCCGAGGAACACTGAAGCTTTCTTT. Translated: CASSPRNTEAFF.

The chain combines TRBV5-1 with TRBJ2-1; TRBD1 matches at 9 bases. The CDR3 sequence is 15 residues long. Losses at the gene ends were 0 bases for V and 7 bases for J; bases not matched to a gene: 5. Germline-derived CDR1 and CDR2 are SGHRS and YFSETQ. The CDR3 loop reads CASSLAGQGRNEQFF. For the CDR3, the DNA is TGCGCCAGCAGCTTGGCGGGACAGGGAAGGAATGAGCAGTTCTTC.

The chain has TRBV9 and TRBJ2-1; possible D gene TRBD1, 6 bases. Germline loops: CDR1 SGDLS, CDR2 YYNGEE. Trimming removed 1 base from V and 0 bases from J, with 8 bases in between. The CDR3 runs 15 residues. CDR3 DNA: TGTGCCAGCAGCGTACAGGGGAGCTCCTACAATGAGCAGTTCTTC. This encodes CASSVQGSSYNEQFF.

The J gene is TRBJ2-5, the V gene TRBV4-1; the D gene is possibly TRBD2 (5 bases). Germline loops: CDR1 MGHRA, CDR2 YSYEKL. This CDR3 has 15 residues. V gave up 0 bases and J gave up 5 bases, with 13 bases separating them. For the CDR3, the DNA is TGCGCCAGCAGCCAAGAGAGTTCTAGCCCCGAGACCCAGTACTTC. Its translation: CASSQESSSPETQYF.

CDR3 DNA sequence: TGTGCCAGCAGCTTAAAAGGAGGGGGACTATACCCCGATGAGCAGTTCTTC. The encoded protein is CASSLKGGGLYPDEQFF. The rearrangement links TRBV7-3 to TRBJ2-1, with D possibly TRBD2 on 7 matching bases. This CDR3 region has 17 residues. Germline loops: CDR1 SGHTA, CDR2 FQGTGA. V dropped 1 base and J dropped 8 bases, with 21 bases sitting between them.

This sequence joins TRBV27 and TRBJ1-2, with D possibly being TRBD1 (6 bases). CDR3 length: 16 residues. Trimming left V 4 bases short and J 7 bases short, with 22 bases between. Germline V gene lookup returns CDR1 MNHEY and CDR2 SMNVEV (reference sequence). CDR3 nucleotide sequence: TGTGCCAGCAGTTCCCCTACATTGACAGGACGTGGTGGCTACACCTTC. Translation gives CASSSPTLTGRGGYTF.

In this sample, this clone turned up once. The CDR3 DNA is TGTGCCAGTAGTATACCCTCCGACAAAAGGGGCAATGAGCAGTTCTTC. It encodes CASSIPSDKRGNEQFF. This chain links TRBV19 with TRBJ2-1, with D possibly matching TRBD1 (5 bases). The CDR3 is made up of 16 amino acids. Germline V lookup: CDR1 LNHDA, CDR2 SQIVND (reference sequence). The V and J ends lost 2 bases and 6 bases respectively, with 17 bases between them. Drawing the rest from reference TRBV19 and TRBJ2-1, the complete variable domain is DGGITQSPKYLFRKEGQNVTLSCEQNLNHDAMYWYRQDPGQGLRLIYYSQIVNDFQKGDIAEGYSVSREKKESFPLTVTSAQKNPTAFYLCASSIPSDKRGNEQFFGPGTRLTVL.

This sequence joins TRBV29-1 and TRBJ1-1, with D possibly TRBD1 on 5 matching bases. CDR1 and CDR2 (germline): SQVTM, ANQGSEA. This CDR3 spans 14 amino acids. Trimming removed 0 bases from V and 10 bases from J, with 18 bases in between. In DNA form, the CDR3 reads TGCAGCGTTGAAGATGGTTGGCAGGGAAAGGGAGCTTTCTTT. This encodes CSVEDGWQGKGAFF. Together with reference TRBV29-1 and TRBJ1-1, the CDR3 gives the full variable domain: SAVISQKPSRDICQRGTSLTIQCQVDSQVTMMFWYRQQPGQSLTLIATANQGSEATYESGFVIDKFPISRPNLTFSTLTVSNMSPEDSSIYLCSVEDGWQGKGAFFGQGTRLTVV.

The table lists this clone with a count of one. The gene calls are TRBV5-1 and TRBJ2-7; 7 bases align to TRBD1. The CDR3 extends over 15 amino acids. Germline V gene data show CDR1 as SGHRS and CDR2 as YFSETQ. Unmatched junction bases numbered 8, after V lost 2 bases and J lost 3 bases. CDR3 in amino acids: CASSLEGTAYYEQYF. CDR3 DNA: TGCGCCAGCAGCTTAGAGGGGACAGCTTACTACGAGCAGTACTTC. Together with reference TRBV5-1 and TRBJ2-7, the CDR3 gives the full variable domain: KAGVTQTPRYLIKTRGQQVTLSCSPISGHRSVSWYQQTPGQGLQFLFEYFSETQRNKGNFPGRFSGRQFSNSRSEMNVSTLELGDSALYLCASSLEGTAYYEQYFGPGTRLTVT.

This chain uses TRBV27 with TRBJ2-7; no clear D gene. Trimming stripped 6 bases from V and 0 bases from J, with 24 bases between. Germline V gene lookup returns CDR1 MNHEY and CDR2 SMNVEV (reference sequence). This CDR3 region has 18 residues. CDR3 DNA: TGTGCCAGCAGAGGTTTATTCTCGGAGCTTCTGGGCTCCTACGAGCAGTACTTC. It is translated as CASRGLFSELLGSYEQYF.

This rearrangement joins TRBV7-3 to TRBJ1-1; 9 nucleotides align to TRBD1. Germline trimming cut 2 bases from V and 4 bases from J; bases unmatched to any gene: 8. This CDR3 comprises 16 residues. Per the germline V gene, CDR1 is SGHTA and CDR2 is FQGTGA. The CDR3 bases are TGTGCCAGCAGCTTATTACAGGGGGCCCTGGGCACTGAAGCTTTCTTT. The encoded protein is CASSLLQGALGTEAFF.

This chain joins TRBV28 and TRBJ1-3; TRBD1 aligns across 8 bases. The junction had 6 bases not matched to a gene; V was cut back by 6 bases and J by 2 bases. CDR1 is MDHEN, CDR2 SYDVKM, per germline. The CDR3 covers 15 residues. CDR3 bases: TGTGCCAGCAGAACTCAGGGGGCGGCTGGAAACACCATATATTTT. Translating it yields CASRTQGAAGNTIYF.

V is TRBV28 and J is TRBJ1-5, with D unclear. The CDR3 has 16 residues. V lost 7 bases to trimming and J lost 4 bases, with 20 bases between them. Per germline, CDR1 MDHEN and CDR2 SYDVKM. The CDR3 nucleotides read TGTGCCAGCATAGGATCCACACGGGAGGGAAATCAGCCCCAGCATTTT. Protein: CASIGSTREGNQPQHF.

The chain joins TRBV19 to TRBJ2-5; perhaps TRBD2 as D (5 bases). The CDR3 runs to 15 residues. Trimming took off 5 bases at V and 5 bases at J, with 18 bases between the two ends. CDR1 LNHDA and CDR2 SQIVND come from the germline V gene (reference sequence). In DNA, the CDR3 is TGTGCCAGTAGTCCCCGACACGTCGGCGGGGAGACCCAGTACTTC. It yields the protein CASSPRHVGGETQYF.

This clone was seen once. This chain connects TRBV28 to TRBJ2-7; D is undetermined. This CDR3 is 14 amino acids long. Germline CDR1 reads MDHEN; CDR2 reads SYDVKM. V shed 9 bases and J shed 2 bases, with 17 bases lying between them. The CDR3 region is CASQLLSDAYEQYF. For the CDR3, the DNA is TGTGCCAGTCAACTATTGAGCGACGCCTACGAGCAGTACTTC.

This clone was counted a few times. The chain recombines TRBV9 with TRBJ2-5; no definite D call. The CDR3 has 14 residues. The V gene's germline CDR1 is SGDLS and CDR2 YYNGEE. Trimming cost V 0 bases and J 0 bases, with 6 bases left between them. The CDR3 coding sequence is TGTGCCAGCAGCGTAGAACAGTACCAAGAGACCCAGTACTTC. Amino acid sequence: CASSVEQYQETQYF. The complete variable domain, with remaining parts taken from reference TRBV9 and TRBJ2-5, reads DSGVTQTPKHLITATGQRVTLRCSPRSGDLSVYWYQQSLDQGLQFLIQYYNGEERAKGNILERFSAQQFPDLHSELNLSSLELGDSALYFCASSVEQYQETQYFGPGTRLLVL.